What follows describes a single T cell receptor beta chain. The junction shows a germline mismatch at one end, possibly a read error. From germline, CDR1 is MGHRA and CDR2 YSYEKL. The CDR3 has 17 amino acids. With 500 ng total RNA as template and a constant-region primer, TCR beta cDNA was made. Investigators got TCR beta libraries out of three nested multiplex PCR rounds, done with slightly modified ARM-PCR. TRBV1-TRBV30 forward primers paired with a C-beta reverse primer drove the first two PCR rounds, approximately 11 cycles each. TCRdb independently ran MiXCR on the multiplex PCR reads; one entry per CDR3 protein. The sample records 90,000 to 110,000 distinct CDR3 sequences, 82% being singletons. Co-extraction yielded RNA and DNA from approximately 22-30 mg of unsorted bulk tissue. This record belongs to a study of tumor-infiltrating lymphocytes in primary liver carcinoma.

This chain joins TRBV4-1 and TRBJ2-3; 10 bases match TRBD2. This clonotype was sampled from a man aged 40-50 years with primary liver carcinoma and hepatitis B virus infection. The specimen was liver tumor tissue from sampling region 3. Subset in this sample: tumor region T3, left-lateral pole. Here the CDR3 reads CASNQDRTSGSTVTQYF. CDR3 nucleotide sequence: TGCGCCAGCAACCAAGATCGGACTAGCGGTAGCACAGTTACGCAGTATTTT.